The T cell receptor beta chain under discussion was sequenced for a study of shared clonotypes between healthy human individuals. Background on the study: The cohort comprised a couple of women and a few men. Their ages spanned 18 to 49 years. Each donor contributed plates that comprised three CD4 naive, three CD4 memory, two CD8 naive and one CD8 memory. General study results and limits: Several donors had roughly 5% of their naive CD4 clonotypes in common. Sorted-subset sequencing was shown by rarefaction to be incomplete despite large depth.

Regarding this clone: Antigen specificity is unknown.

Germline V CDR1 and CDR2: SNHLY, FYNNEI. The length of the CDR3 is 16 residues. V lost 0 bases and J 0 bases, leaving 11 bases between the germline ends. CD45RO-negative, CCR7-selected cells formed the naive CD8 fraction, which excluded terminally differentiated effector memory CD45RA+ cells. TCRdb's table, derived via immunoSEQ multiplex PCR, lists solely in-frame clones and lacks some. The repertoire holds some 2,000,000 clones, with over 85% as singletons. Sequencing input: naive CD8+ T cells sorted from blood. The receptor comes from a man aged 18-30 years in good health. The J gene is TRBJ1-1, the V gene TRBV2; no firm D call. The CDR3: CASSEALEGLNTEAFF. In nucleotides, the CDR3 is TGTGCCAGCAGTGAAGCGCTTGAGGGTTTGAACACTGAAGCTTTCTTT.